This T cell receptor beta chain was obtained from a study of beta chain features in type 1 diabetes. TCRB transcripts that were expressed got sequenced, as all of the isolated RNA had been reverse transcribed. Assay used: immunoSEQ multiplex PCR; TCRdb lists only in-frame clones, some missing. The sample consists of under 300,000 clones, roughly 24% of them appearing once. The CDR3 extends over 15 amino acids. Trimming shortened V by 7 bases and J by 7 bases, and 19 bases separated the two germline ends. From germline, CDR1 is SGHNT and CDR2 YENEEA. In the case of this clone: Its matching antigen is unknown.

Via CD45RO/CCR7/CD25/CD127/CD95/CD27, cells of the CD4+ naive, central memory, regulatory and stem cell-like memory subsets were sorted. Study-level points and caveats: Type 1 diabetes patients showed a moderate but significant shortening of TCRB CDR3s in all four CD4+ subsets.

What was sequenced was naive CD4+ T cells from blood. The J gene is TRBJ2-2, the V gene TRBV11-3; a weak D match, TRBD1 (6 bases). This TCR came from a woman aged 25 to 39 with type 1 diabetes. The chain's CDR3 is CASTWARGWSGELFF. The CDR3, as DNA: TGTGCCAGCACGTGGGCCAGGGGTTGGAGCGGGGAGCTGTTTTTT.